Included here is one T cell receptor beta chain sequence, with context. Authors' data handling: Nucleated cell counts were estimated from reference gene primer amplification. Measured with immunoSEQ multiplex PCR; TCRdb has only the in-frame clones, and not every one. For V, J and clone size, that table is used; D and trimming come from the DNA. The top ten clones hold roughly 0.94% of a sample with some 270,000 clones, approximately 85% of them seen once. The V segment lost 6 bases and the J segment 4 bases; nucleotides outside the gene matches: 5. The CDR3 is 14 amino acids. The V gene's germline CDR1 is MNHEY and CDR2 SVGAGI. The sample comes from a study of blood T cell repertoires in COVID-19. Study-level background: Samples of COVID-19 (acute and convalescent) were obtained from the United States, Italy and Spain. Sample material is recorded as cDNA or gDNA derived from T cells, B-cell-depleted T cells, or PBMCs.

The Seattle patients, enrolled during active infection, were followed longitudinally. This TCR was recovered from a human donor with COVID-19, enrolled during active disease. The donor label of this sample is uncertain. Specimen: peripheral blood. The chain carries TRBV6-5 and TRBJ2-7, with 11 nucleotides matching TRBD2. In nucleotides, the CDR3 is TGTGCCAGCAGAAGTAGCGGGAGGGATTACGAGCAGTACTTC. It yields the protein CASRSSGRDYEQYF.